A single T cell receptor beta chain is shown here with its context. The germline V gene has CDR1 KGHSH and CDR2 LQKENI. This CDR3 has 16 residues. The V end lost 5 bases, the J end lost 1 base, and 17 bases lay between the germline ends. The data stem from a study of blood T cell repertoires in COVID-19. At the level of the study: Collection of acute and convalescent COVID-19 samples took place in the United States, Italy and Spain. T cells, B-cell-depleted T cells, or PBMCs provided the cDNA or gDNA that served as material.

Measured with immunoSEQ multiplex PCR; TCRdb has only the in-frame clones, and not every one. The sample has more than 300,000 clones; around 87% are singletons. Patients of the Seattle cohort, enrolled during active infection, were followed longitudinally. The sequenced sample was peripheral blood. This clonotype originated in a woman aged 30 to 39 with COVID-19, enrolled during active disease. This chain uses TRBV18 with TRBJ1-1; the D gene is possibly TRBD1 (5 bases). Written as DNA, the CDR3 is TGTGCCAGCTCAGTGAATACCGGGACTTCGAACACTGAAGCTTTCTTT. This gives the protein CASSVNTGTSNTEAFF.